This is a list of T cell receptor beta chains from one sample in a study of cytomegalovirus exposure and HLA in healthy donors. Data came from immunoSEQ multiplex PCR; TCRdb stores just in-frame clones and leaves some out. Of about 130,000 clones listed, approximately 80% are singletons. Sequencing was done on a sample of PBMCs. Receptors were obtained from a man aged 50-59 years in good health and CMV-seronegative. Both conserved end residues are part of each CDR3. The D gene is left open where the match is weak. Size is omitted from some rows. Given values are once, few, many or a class for expanded clones.

clone size	V gene	J gene	CDR3 length	D gene	CDR3 protein	CDR3 DNA
.	TRBV5-4	TRBJ2-3	15	TRBD1	CASSTTGGGQDTQYF	TGTGCCAGCAGCACGACAGGGGGAGGGCAAGATACGCAGTATTTT
.	TRBV2	TRBJ2-7	14	.	CASSAGDPTYEQYF	TGTGCCAGCAGTGCAGGGGATCCCACCTACGAGCAGTACTTC
.	TRBV5-6	TRBJ2-7	15	TRBD2	CASSIELAGLGEQYF	TGTGCCAGCAGCATTGAACTAGCGGGGTTGGGGGAGCAGTACTTC
.	TRBV28	TRBJ1-6	15	.	CASTLGGIINSPLHF	TGTGCCAGCACCCTCGGGGGAATCATTAATTCACCCCTCCACTTT
few	TRBV7-9	TRBJ1-4	15	TRBD1	CASSPQGAAREKLFF	TGTGCCAGCAGCCCGCAGGGGGCGGCTAGGGAAAAACTGTTTTTT
.	TRBV7-8	TRBJ1-1	20	TRBD1	CASSFSGRTGLALMNTEAFF	TGTGCCAGCAGCTTCTCAGGCCGGACAGGGCTAGCCTTAATGAACACTGAAGCTTTCTTT
.	TRBV6-1	TRBJ2-1	14	TRBD1	CASNPRDSYNEQFF	TGTGCCAGCAATCCTCGGGACAGCTACAATGAGCAGTTCTTC
.	TRBV19	TRBJ2-1	17	.	CASSPNPWSGSYNEQFF	TGTGCCAGTAGTCCGAACCCCTGGTCAGGGTCCTACAATGAGCAGTTCTTC
.	TRBV6-1	TRBJ2-1	15	TRBD2	CASGGLAGDHNEQFF	TGTGCCAGCGGGGGACTAGCGGGGGACCACAATGAGCAGTTCTTC
few	TRBV6-6	TRBJ1-5	15	TRBD1	CASSPFRQGGQPQHF	TGTGCCAGCAGTCCCTTTCGACAGGGTGGTCAGCCCCAGCATTTT